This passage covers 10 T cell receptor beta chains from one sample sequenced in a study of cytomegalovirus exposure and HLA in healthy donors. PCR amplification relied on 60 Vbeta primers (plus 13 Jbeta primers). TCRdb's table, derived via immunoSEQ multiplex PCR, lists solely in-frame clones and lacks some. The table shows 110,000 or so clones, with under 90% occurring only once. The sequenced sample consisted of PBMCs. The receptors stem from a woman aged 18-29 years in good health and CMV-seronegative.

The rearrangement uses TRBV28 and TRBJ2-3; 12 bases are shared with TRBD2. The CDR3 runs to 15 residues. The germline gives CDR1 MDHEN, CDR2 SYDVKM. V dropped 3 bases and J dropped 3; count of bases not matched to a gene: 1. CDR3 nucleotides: TGTGCCAGCAGTTTTGGGACTAGCGGGACAGATACGCAGTATTTT. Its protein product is CASSFGTSGTDTQYF.

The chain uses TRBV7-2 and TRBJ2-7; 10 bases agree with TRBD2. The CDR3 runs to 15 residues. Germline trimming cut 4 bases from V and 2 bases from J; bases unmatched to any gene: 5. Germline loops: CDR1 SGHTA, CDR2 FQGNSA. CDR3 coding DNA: TGTGCCAGCAGCTACCTACTAGCGGGAACCTACGAGCAGTACTTC. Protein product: CASSYLLAGTYEQYF. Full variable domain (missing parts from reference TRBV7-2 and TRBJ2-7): GAGVSQSPSNKVTEKGKDVELRCDPISGHTALYWYRQSLGQGLEFLIYFQGNSAPDKSGLPSDRFSAERTGGSVSTLTIQRTQQEDSAVYLCASSYLLAGTYEQYFGPGTRLTVT.

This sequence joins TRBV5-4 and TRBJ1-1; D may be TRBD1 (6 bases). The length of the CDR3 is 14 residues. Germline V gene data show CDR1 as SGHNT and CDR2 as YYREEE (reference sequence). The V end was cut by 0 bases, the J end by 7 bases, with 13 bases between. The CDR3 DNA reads TGTGCCAGCAGCTTGGGGAGGGGAGGGGGTGAAGCTTTCTTT. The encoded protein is CASSLGRGGGEAFF.

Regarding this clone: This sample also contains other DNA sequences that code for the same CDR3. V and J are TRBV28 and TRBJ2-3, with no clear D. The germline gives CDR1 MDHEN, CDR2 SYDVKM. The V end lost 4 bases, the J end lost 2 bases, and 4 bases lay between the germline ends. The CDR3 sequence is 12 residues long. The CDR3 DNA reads TGTGCCAGCAGTTCCTACACAGATACGCAGTATTTT. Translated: CASSSYTDTQYF.

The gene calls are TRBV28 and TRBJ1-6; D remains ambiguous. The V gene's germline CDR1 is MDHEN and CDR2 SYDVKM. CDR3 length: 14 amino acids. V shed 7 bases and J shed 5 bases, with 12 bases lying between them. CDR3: CASNSPGDNSPLHF. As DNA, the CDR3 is TGTGCCAGCAACTCCCCCGGGGATAATTCACCCCTCCACTTT.

The CDR3 DNA reads as TGTGCCTGGGACGGGGTGAACACTGAAGCTTTCTTT. This encodes CAWDGVNTEAFF. This chain uses TRBV30 with TRBJ1-1; D is uncertain. The CDR3 is 12 residues long. The germline V and J ends were trimmed by 5 bases and 0 bases, with 7 bases remaining between them. CDR1 and CDR2 from the germline V gene are GTSNPN and SVGIG (reference sequence).

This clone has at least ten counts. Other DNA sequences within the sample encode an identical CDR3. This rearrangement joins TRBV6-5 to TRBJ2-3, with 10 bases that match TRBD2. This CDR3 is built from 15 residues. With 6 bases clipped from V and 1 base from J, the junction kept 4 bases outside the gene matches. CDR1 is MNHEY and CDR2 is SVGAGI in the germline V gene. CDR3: CASRSGLAGTDTQYF. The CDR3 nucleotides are TGTGCCAGCAGAAGCGGACTAGCGGGCACAGATACGCAGTATTTT.

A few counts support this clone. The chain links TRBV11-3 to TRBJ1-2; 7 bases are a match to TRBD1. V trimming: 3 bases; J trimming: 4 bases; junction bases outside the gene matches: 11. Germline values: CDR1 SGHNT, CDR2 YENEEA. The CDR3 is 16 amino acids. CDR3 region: CASSLRSGGIGYGYTF. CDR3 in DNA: TGTGCCAGCAGCTTGAGGTCAGGGGGGATTGGCTATGGCTACACCTTC.

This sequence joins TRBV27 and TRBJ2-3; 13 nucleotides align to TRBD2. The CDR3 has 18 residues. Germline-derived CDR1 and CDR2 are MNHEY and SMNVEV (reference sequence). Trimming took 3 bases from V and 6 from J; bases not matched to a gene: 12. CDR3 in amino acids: CASSFPGLAGPLRDTQYF. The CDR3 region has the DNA TGTGCCAGCAGTTTCCCGGGACTAGCGGGGCCTTTGAGGGATACGCAGTATTTT.

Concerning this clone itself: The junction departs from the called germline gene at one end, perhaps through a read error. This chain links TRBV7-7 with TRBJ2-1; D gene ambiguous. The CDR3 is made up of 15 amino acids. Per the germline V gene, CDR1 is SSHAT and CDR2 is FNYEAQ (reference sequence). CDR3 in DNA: TGTGCTAGCAGCTTAAAGGCTAGCTCCTACAATGAGCAGTTCTTC. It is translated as CASSLKASSYNEQFF.